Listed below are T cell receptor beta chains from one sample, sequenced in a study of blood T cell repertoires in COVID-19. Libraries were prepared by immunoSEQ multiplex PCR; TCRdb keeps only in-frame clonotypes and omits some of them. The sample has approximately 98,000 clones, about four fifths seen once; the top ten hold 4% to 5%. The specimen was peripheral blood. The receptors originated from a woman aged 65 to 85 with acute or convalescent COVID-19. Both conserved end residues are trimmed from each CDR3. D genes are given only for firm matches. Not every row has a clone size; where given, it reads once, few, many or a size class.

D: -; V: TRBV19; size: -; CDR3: ASSIAAGAWYGYT
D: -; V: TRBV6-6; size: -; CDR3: ASSPGPGGAGNTIY
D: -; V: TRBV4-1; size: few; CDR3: ASSPYDVGRTSGYT
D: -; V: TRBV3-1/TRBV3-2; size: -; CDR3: ASSGPGNTEAF
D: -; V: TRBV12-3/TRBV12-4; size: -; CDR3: ASSFPGGEQY
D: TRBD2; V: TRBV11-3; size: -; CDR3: ASSSIAGGAGHNEQF
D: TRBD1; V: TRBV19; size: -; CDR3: ASSIWDRGHDEQF
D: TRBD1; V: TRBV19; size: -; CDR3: ASSQGDATNEKLF
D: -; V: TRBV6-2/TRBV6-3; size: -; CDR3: ASSYAERGETQY
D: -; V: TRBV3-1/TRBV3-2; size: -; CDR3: ASSQDQGAGNTIY
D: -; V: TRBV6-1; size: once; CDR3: ASSDRTPGSYNEQF
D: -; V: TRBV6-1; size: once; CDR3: ASSESSGGSYEQY
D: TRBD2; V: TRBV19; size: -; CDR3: ASSIALAGGNEQY
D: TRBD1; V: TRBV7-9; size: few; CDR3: ASSTTGPEQF
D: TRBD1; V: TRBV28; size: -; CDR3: ASGIAGQGRGYT
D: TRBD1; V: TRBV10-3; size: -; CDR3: AISATGVNQPQH
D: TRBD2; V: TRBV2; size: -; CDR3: ASSAYGTRYNEQF
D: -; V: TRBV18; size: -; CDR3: ASSPRDYQASGNTIY
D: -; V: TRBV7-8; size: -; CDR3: ASSSTNSNTEAF
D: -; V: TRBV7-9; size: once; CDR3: ASSTAQGLATDTQY
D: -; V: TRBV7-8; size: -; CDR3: ASSSNREGKGYT
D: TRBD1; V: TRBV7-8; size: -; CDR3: ASSFPVGTPDRDGYT
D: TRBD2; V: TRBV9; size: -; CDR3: ASSVGTRSTDTQY
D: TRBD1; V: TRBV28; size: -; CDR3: ASSPRTGENTEAF
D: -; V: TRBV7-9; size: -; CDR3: ASSFSENQPQH
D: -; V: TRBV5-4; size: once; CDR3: ASSLMGQGSSPLH
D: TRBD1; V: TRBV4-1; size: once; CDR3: ASSQDHRGEKLF
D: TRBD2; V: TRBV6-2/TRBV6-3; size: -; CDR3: ASSYALAGGRDTGELF
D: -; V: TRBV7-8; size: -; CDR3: ASSFRGNNYGYT